This T cell receptor (beta chain) was profiled in a study of blood T cell repertoires in COVID-19. Method: immunoSEQ multiplex PCR; TCRdb's copy keeps in-frame clones and lacks some. This sample has around 61,000 clones; approximately 84% occur once, and the top ten carry 3.2%. V was clipped by 5 bases and J by 7 bases, with 15 bases between them. The CDR3 is 15 residues long. The germline V gene encodes CDR1 LNHDA and CDR2 SQIVND (reference sequence). V is TRBV19 and J is TRBJ1-6; D is perhaps TRBD1 (6 bases). The receptor was derived from a man in his fifties or sixties with active COVID-19. Material for sequencing was peripheral blood. CDR3 residues: CASSFRQAGNSPLHF. CDR3 DNA sequence: TGTGCCAGTAGTTTCAGACAGGCGGGCAATTCACCCCTCCACTTT.